This TCR beta chain was sequenced for a study of blood T cell repertoires in COVID-19. About the research overall: PBMCs, B-cell-depleted T cells, or T cells provided the cDNA or gDNA that made up the material.

The CDR3 totals 18 residues. Germline-derived CDR1 and CDR2 are SGHNT and YYREEE (reference sequence). V trimming: 0 bases; J trimming: 0 bases; junction bases outside the gene matches: 8. Study members were between about 18 and 90 years old and lived in over 20 US regions. A COVID-19 case had been met by exposed participants during the 2 weeks before study entry. Authors' analysis steps: Nucleated cell counts were estimated from reference gene primer amplification. Libraries were prepared by immunoSEQ multiplex PCR; TCRdb keeps only in-frame clonotypes and omits some of them. V, J and clone size reflect that table, while D and trimming were determined from the DNA. The table records roughly 250,000 clones, 75% to 90% of them present only once.

Source material: PBMCs or T cells enriched from blood (not recorded which). This clonotype was obtained from a man aged 50-59 years who had been exposed to COVID-19. V and J are TRBV5-4 and TRBJ1-3; 8 bases line up with TRBD1. CDR3 DNA sequence: TGTGCCAGCAGCTTGGGTCGACAGGGGCACATCTCTGGAAACACCATATATTTT. Translated: CASSLGRQGHISGNTIYF.